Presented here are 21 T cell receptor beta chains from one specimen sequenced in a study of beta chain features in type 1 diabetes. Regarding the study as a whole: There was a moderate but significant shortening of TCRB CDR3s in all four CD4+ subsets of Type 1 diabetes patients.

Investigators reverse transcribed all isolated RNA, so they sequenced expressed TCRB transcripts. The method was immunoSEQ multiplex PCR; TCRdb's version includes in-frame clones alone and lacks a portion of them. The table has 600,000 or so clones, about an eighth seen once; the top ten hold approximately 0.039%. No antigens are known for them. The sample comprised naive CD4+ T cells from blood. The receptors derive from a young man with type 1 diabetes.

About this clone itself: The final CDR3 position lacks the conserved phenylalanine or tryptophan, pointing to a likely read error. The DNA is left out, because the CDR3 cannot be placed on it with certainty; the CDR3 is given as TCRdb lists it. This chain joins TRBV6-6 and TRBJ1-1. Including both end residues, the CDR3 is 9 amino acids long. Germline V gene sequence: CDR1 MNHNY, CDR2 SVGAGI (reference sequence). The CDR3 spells CASSSEFVR.

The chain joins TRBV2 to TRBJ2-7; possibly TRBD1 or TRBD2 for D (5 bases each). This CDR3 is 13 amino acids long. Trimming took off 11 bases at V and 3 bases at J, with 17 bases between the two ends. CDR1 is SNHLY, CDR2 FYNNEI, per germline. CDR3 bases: TGTGCCTCCTGCCAGGGACCCGACTACGAGCAGTACTTC. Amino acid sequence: CASCQGPDYEQYF.

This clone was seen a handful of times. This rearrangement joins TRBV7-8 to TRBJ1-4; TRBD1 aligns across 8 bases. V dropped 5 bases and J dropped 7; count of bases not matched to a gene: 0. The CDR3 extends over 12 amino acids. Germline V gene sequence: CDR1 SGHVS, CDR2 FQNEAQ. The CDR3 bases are TGTGCCAGCAGCCAGGGGGCTGAAAAACTGTTTTTT. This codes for CASSQGAEKLFF.

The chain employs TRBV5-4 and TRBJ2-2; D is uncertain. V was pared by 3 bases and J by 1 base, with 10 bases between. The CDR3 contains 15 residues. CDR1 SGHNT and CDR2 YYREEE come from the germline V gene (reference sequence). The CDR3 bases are TGTGCCAGCAGCTGGAACTTGGAGAACACCGGGGAGCTGTTTTTT. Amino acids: CASSWNLENTGELFF.

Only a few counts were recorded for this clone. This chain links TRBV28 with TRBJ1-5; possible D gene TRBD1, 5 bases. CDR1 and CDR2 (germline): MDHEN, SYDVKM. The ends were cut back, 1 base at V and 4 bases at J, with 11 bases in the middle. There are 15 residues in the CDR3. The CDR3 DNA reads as TGTGCCAGCAGTTTATTTGGCAGGGCTAATCAGCCCCAGCATTTT. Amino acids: CASSLFGRANQPQHF.

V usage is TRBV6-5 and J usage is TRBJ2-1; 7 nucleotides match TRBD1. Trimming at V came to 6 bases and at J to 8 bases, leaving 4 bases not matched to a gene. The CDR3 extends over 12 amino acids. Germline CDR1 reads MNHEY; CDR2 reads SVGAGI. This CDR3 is CASSRDRYEQFF. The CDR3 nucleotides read TGTGCCAGCAGCCGGGACAGATATGAGCAGTTCTTC.

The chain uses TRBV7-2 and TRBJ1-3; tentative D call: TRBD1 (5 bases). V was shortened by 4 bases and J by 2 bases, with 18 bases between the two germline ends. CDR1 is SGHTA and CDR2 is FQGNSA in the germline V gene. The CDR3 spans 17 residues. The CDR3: CASSSPSGGSAGNTIYF. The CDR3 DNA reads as TGTGCCAGCAGCTCGCCTAGCGGGGGGTCGGCTGGAAACACCATATATTTT.

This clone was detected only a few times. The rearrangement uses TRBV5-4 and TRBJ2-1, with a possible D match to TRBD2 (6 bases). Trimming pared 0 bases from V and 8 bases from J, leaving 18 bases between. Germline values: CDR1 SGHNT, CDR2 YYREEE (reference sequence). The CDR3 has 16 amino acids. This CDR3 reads CASSLEGGRRMDEQFF. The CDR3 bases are TGTGCCAGCAGCTTGGAAGGAGGGAGGCGCATGGATGAGCAGTTCTTC.

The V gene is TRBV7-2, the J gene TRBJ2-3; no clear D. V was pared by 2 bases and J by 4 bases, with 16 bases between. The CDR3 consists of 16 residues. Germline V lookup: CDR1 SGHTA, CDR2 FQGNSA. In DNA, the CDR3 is TGTGCCAGCAGCTTATTTTCGGCCAGAGCATCAGATACGCAGTATTTT. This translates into CASSLFSARASDTQYF.

The CDR3 protein is CAWSDYSNQPQHF. As DNA, the CDR3 is TGTGCCTGGAGTGATTATAGCAATCAGCCCCAGCATTTT. The rearrangement joins TRBV30 to TRBJ1-5; D uncertain. Trimming shortened V by 1 base and J by 0 bases, and 4 bases separated the two germline ends. Germline loops: CDR1 GTSNPN, CDR2 SVGIG (reference sequence). The CDR3 runs to 13 residues.

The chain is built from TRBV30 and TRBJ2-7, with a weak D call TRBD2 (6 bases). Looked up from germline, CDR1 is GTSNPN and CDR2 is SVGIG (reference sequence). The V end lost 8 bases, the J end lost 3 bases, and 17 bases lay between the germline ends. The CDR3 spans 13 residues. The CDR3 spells CALLEAGNYEQYF. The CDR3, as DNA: TGTGCCCTCCTCGAGGCGGGGAACTACGAGCAGTACTTC.

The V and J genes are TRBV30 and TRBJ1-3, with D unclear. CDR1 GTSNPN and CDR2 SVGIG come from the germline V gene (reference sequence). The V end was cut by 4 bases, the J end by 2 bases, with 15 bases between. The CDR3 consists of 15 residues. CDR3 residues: CAWIALFRPGNTIYF. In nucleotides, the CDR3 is TGTGCCTGGATAGCCCTATTTCGGCCTGGAAACACCATATATTTT.

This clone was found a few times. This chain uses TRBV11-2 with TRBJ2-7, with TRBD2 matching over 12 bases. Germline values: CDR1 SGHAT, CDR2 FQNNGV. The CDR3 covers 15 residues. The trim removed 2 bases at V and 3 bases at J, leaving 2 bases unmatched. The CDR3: CASSLRLAGVYEQYF. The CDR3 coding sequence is TGTGCCAGCAGCTTACGACTAGCGGGAGTCTACGAGCAGTACTTC. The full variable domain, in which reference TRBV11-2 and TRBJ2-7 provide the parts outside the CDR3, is EAGVAQSPRYKIIEKRQSVAFWCNPISGHATLYWYQQILGQGPKLLIQFQNNGVVDDSQLPKDRFSAERLKGVDSTLKIQPAKLEDSAVYLCASSLRLAGVYEQYFGPGTRLTVT.

CDR3 coding DNA: TGTGCCAGCAGTTTTTCAGGGGGCAGTTATGGCTACACCTTC. This codes for CASSFSGGSYGYTF. The V and J genes are TRBV27 and TRBJ1-2; the match to TRBD1 covers 8 bases. Germline V gives CDR1 MNHEY, CDR2 SMNVEV (reference sequence). The junction had 5 bases not matched to a gene; V was cut back by 3 bases and J by 5 bases. The CDR3 has 14 amino acids.

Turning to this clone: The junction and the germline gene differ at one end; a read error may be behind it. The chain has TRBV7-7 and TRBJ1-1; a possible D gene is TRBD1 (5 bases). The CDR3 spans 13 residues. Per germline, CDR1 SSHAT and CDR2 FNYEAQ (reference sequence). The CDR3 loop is CASSLGENTEAFF. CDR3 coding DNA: TGTGCTAGCAGCTTAGGGGAGAACACTGAAGCTTTCTTT.

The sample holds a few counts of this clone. DNA for the CDR3: TGTGCCAGCAGCTACTCACGGGGACAGGGAGCCAACGTCCTGACTTTC. This encodes CASSYSRGQGANVLTF. The chain has TRBV7-9 and TRBJ2-6; 9 nucleotides match TRBD1. CDR3 length: 16 residues. CDR1 is SEHNR, CDR2 FQNEAQ, per germline (reference sequence). Trimming at V came to 4 bases and at J to 7 bases, leaving 8 bases not matched to a gene.

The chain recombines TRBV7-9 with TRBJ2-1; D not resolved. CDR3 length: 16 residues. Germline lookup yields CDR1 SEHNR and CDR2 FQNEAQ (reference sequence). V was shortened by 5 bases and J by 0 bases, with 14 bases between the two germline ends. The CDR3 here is CASSPSGGSSYNEQFF. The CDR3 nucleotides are TGTGCCAGCAGCCCCTCGGGCGGAAGCTCCTACAATGAGCAGTTCTTC.

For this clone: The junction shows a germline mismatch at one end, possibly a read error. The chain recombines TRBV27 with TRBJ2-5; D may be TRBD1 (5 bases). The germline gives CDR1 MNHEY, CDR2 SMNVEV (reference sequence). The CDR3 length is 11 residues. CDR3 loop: CQGRWEETQYF. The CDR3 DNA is TGCCAGGGTAGATGGGAAGAGACCCAGTACTTC.

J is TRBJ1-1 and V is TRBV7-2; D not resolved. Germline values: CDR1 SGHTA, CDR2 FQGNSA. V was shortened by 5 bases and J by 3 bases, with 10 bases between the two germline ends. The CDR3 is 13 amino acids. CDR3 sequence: CASSPWRDTEAFF. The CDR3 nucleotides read TGTGCCAGCAGCCCTTGGCGGGACACTGAAGCTTTCTTT.

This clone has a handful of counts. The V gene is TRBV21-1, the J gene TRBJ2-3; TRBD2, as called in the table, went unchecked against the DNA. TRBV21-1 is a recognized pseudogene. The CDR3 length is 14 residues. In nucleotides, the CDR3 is TGTGCCAGCAGCTCCTACTCTCGCACAGATACGCAGTATTTT. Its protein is CASSSYSRTDTQYF.

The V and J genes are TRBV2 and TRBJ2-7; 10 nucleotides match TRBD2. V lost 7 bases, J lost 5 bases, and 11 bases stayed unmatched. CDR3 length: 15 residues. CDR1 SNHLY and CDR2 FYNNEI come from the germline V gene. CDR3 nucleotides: TGTGCCAGCATTGTAGGAGCGGGAGGGCCTCACGAGCAGTACTTC. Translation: CASIVGAGGPHEQYF.